This T cell receptor (beta chain) was documented in a study of T cell responses to AZD1222 COVID-19 vaccine (dated by TCRdb to the early 2020s). With respect to the entire study: TCR sequencing was performed for over 230 trial participants, of whom around 210 were given two doses of AZD1222 and 26 were given two doses of MenACWY control vaccine. Trial participants were enrolled into age subgroups of 18-55, 56-69 and 70-plus years, which contained around 140, 26 and 57 TCR-sequenced participants, respectively. What the study reported, not specific to this receptor: The 56-69-year group was small, and its depth increase did not reach significance, likely because of low power. Nearly half of unique spike-specific TCRs reportedly recognized epitopes outside regions mutated in the B.1.351 and B.1.1.7 variants. The whole spike protein was spanned by vaccine-associated CD4 TCRs, and dominant responses were seen in regions 160-218 and 743-854. After two AZD1222 doses, spike-specific TCR breadth and depth were significantly higher than at day 0 and than in MenACWY recipients. Conclusions about previously exposed vaccinees are limited because only 5 or 6 AZD1222 recipients were SARS-CoV-2 seropositive at baseline. Most participants were white British and females outnumbered males, and the authors suggested that clonal diversity may have been underestimated. Because no day 14 peak-response samples were available, the repertoires could be characterized only after the peak T cell response.

Taken from the germline V gene (reference sequence), the CDR1 and CDR2 loops are WNHNN and SYGVQD. V loses 7 bases at its end and J loses 3 bases; junction bases beyond the gene matches: 6. Reading from cysteine to phenylalanine, the CDR3 counts 15 amino acids. Solely the CDR3 DNA is kept, with 45 bases framed from the first base. A word on this clone: Its specific antigen is unknown. Per-base qualities were not stored, and no clone one base away is much larger.

The sample's time point, from its label and the paper: about 28 days (+/-7) after the second vaccine dose. AZD1222 recipients with second doses at about 4 weeks or about 12 weeks were pooled, because spike-specific TCR depth and breadth did not differ between schedules. Vaccinee samples were obtained from the UK trials COV001 and COV002, which included a single-blind randomized controlled phase 2/3 trial of AZD1222 (ChAdOx1 nCoV-19) in healthy adults. For TCRbeta chain sequencing, PBMC samples from trial participants were taken at day 0 and at day 28 after the second dose. The CDR3 regions of human TCRbeta chains were analyzed by immunosequencing. The paper's data handling went like this. Repertoire TCRs were checked for matches against a reference library of SARS-CoV-2-specific TCRs that had been generated using the MIRA antigen-specificity platform. Breadth was defined as the fraction of unique TCRs that were SARS-CoV-2-associated. Depth was defined as the fraction of total T cells that were SARS-CoV-2-associated. Using the MIRA data, each spike-specific TCR was assigned both to the spike region to which the TCR was reactive and to a CD4 or CD8 class. Log10-transformed breadth and depth values were compared by one-way ANOVA with Sidak's multiple comparisons tests. The source is immuneACCESS, and TCRdb retained only in-frame sequences with V and J called. Part of the clones is not carried over; for the studies checked, unresolved V genes explain less than half of this, and the remainder is unexplained. The DNA gave D and trimming, while V, J and clone size come from that table. Present in this sample are 150,000 or so clones, about 90% of which were seen just once. The top ten hold 5% to 6.5% of the sample.

The clonotype was recovered from an adult who received the AZD1222 COVID-19 vaccine. The chain joins TRBV10-1 to TRBJ2-7; TRBD2 matches 13 bases in the middle. This specimen was peripheral blood, taken 28 days after the second AZD1222 dose. The nucleotides are TGCGCCAGCACCGAAAGGACTAGCGGGAGCTACGAGCAGTACTTC. This gives the protein CASTERTSGSYEQYF.